Listed below are T cell receptor beta chains from one sample, sequenced in a study of CD8 T cells in ankylosing spondylitis. TCRdb re-called the 5' RACE reads through MiXCR, storing one row per CDR3 protein. Of about 540,000 distinct CDR3 sequences in the sample, roughly 12% are singletons; the top ten hold about 6.5%. Material for sequencing was blood, either unsorted or a sorted T cell fraction (not recorded which). Receptor source: a male donor with ankylosing spondylitis. CDR3s include the opening cysteine and the closing phenylalanine or tryptophan. Fields, in order: D gene, J gene, V gene, clone size, CDR3 DNA, CDR3 protein. A D gene is named only where the DNA matches it firmly. Clone size is stated in some rows and not others, as once, few, many or a class when expanded.

TRBD1 | TRBJ1-5 | TRBV20-1 | - | TGCAGTGCTAGATCAGGACAGGGATACAATCAGCCCCAGCATTTT | CSARSGQGYNQPQHF
- | TRBJ2-3 | TRBV4-1 | - | TGCGCCAGCAGCCTTGCGAACCGGGAGTGGGATACGCAGTATTTT | CASSLANREWDTQYF
TRBD2 | TRBJ2-3 | TRBV5-4 | - | TGTGCCAGCAGCTTGGGAGCGGGAGTCGGCACAGATACGCAGTATTTT | CASSLGAGVGTDTQYF
- | TRBJ1-3 | TRBV20-1 | - | TGCAGTGCTAGAGCTGTACGCTCTGGAAACACCATATATTTT | CSARAVRSGNTIYF
- | TRBJ2-1 | TRBV20-1 | - | TGCAGTGCTAGAGATGTCAGACTAGACCTTGGTGAGCAGTTCTTC | CSARDVRLDLGEQFF
TRBD1 | TRBJ2-7 | TRBV5-1 | few | TGCGCCAGCAGCTTCTGGACAGGGGGCAACTCCTACGAGCAGTACTTC | CASSFWTGGNSYEQYF
- | TRBJ1-1 | TRBV2 | - | TGTGCCAGCACGTCAGGTTGGAGCACTGAAGCTTTCTTT | CASTSGWSTEAFF
TRBD1 | TRBJ1-1 | TRBV14 | - | TGTGCCAGCAGCCGCCGACAGGGAAGGTTTCTGAACACTGAAGCTTTCTTT | CASSRRQGRFLNTEAFF
- | TRBJ1-1 | TRBV10-1 | - | TGCGCCAGCAAACCCTCTGGGAACACTGAAGCTTTCTTT | CASKPSGNTEAFF
- | TRBJ2-1 | TRBV3-1 | few | TGTGCCAGCAGCCGAATCGCCAGCCACAATGAGCAGTTCTTC | CASSRIASHNEQFF
- | TRBJ2-3 | TRBV6-4 | - | TGTGCCAGCAGTGTTAGCCCCGGGATTGAATTTGATACGCAGTATTTT | CASSVSPGIEFDTQYF
TRBD2 | TRBJ2-2 | TRBV12-5 | few | TGTGCTAGTGGTTTGGGTAGCGGGAGACACACCGGGGAGCTGTTTTTT | CASGLGSGRHTGELFF
- | TRBJ1-1 | TRBV3-1 | - | TGTGCCAGCAGCAGACGGGGGCCGAACACTGAAGCTTTCTTT | CASSRRGPNTEAFF
TRBD1 | TRBJ2-1 | TRBV12-3/TRBV12-4 | few | TGTGCCAGCAGTCTAGCTGGGGACAGGGGGATCTTC | CASSLAGDRGIF
TRBD1 | TRBJ2-7 | TRBV19 | few | TGTGCCAGTAGTAGGAGGACAGGGTCCTACGAGCAGTACTTC | CASSRRTGSYEQYF
- | TRBJ2-1 | TRBV25-1 | few | TGTGCCAGCACCCGGGACCCACCCTCCTACAATGAGCAGTTCTTC | CASTRDPPSYNEQFF
- | TRBJ2-3 | TRBV5-1 | - | TGCGCCAGCCGGATAGGTGACACCACAGATACGCAGTATTTT | CASRIGDTTDTQYF
TRBD1 | TRBJ2-7 | TRBV2 | - | TGTGCCAGCACCCGACAGGGCGGGTCTAGGGAGCAGTACTTC | CASTRQGGSREQYF
- | TRBJ2-1 | TRBV7-2 | - | TGTGCCAGCAGCCCCCCGGAGGGGACAAGCTCCTACAATGAGCAGTTCTTC | CASSPPEGTSSYNEQFF
TRBD2 | TRBJ2-1 | TRBV30 | few | TGTGCCCAGGATCGGGGAGGGCGATACAATGAGCAGTTCTTC | CAQDRGGRYNEQFF
- | TRBJ2-1 | TRBV15 | many | TGTGCCACCAGCAGAGATTTTTTGAATGAGCAGTTCTTC | CATSRDFLNEQFF
- | TRBJ1-2 | TRBV5-1 | many | TGCGCCAGCAGCTACCTGGACCTTTCGGACGATGGCTACACCTTC | CASSYLDLSDDGYTF
TRBD1 | TRBJ2-6 | TRBV10-3 | few | TGTGCCATCAGTGCGGCACAGGGGCAATCAGGGGCCAACGTCCTGACTTTC | CAISAAQGQSGANVLTF
- | TRBJ2-1 | TRBV10-3 | few | TGTGCCATCAGTGAAGGTGTACAGAACCAGTTCTTC | CAISEGVQNQFF
TRBD2 | TRBJ2-3 | TRBV5-1 | many | TGCGCCAGCAGCTTGTCGCTAGCGGGAGGTATCCGCCCTAGCACAGATACGCAGTATTTT | CASSLSLAGGIRPSTDTQYF
- | TRBJ2-2 | TRBV5-1 | few | TGCGCCAGCAGCTTGTCTGAGGTTAACACCGGGGAGCTGTTTTTT | CASSLSEVNTGELFF
- | TRBJ2-3 | TRBV5-1 | few | TGCGCCAGCAGCTGGCGGACTGAGGACTTCACAGATACGCAGTATTTT | CASSWRTEDFTDTQYF
- | TRBJ2-1 | TRBV6-1 | - | TGTGCCAGCAAACTGGACGCAGGAGCCTACAATGAGCAGTTCTTC | CASKLDAGAYNEQFF
TRBD2 | TRBJ2-3 | TRBV11-2 | - | TGTGCCAGCAGCATGACTAGCGGCCTCACAGATACGCAGTATTTT | CASSMTSGLTDTQYF
- | TRBJ1-4 | TRBV19 | few | TGTGCCAGTATGTCCCAGGGGCGCGGTAATGAAAAACTGTTTTTT | CASMSQGRGNEKLFF
TRBD1 | TRBJ2-2 | TRBV15 | few | TGTGCCACCAGAACCCGGGACAGGGATTATGCCGGGGAGCTGTTTTTT | CATRTRDRDYAGELFF
- | TRBJ2-3 | TRBV29-1 | many | TGCAGCGTTAGCGGCCAAATGACAGATACGCAGTATTTT | CSVSGQMTDTQYF
- | TRBJ2-2 | TRBV7-2 | - | TGTGCCAGCAGGAAGGATTCCAACACCGGGGAGCTGTTTTTT | CASRKDSNTGELFF
- | TRBJ2-7 | TRBV24-1 | - | TGTGCCACCAGTGCTTCCGCCGGGACACCTAAGGCCTCCTACGAGCAGTACTTC | CATSASAGTPKASYEQYF
- | TRBJ2-7 | TRBV18 | few | TGTGCCAGCTCACCACCTGCTTTGGTGGGTGGCGAGCAGTACTTC | CASSPPALVGGEQYF
TRBD2 | TRBJ2-1 | TRBV5-1 | few | TGCGCCAGCAGCTTGGCGACTAGCGGGAGGTATTTCATTAAGAATGAGCAGTTCTTC | CASSLATSGRYFIKNEQFF
TRBD2 | TRBJ2-1 | TRBV4-1 | few | TGCGCCAGCAGCCCACCCGCGGGCGGGAGGAACAATGAGCAGTTCTTC | CASSPPAGGRNNEQFF
TRBD1 | TRBJ2-1 | TRBV3-1 | many | TGTGCCAGCAGCTCCCGGGACAGGGGCCAGTTCTTC | CASSSRDRGQFF
TRBD1 | TRBJ1-5 | TRBV2 | - | TGTGCCAGCACTGGACAGGGGTTAAGCAATCAGCCCCAGCATTTT | CASTGQGLSNQPQHF
TRBD2 | TRBJ2-1 | TRBV7-9 | few | TGTGCCAGCAGCCACAGCGGGAGGGCCGATCCCGAGCAGTTCTTC | CASSHSGRADPEQFF
- | TRBJ2-1 | TRBV15 | few | TGTGCCACCAGCAGAGAGACCAGACTCCCCGGCAATGAGCAGTTCTTC | CATSRETRLPGNEQFF
TRBD1 | TRBJ2-3 | TRBV2 | few | TGTGCCAGCAGTTACGACAGGGAAGATACGCAGTATTTT | CASSYDREDTQYF
TRBD2 | TRBJ2-3 | TRBV20-1 | few | TGCAGTGCCAGAGTGGGTAGCGGGGGCACAGATACGCAGTATTTT | CSARVGSGGTDTQYF
TRBD2 | TRBJ2-2 | TRBV12-3/TRBV12-4 | - | TGTGCCAGCAGTTATGGGCTAGCGGGAGCTACCGGGGAGCTGTTTTTT | CASSYGLAGATGELFF
- | TRBJ2-6 | TRBV5-1 | few | TGCGCCAGCAGCTTTGGTGGCAGAGCCACCGACGTCCTGACTTTC | CASSFGGRATDVLTF
- | TRBJ2-2 | TRBV29-1 | few | TGCAGCGTTGAAGACCGAACCGGGGAGCTGTTTTTT | CSVEDRTGELFF
TRBD1 | TRBJ2-6 | TRBV27 | - | TGTGCCAGCAGTTCCGGACAGGGCTCGGCTGGGGCCAACGTCCTGACTTTC | CASSSGQGSAGANVLTF
TRBD1 | TRBJ1-4 | TRBV7-2 | - | TGTGCCAGCAGTCAGATGGGACAGCCTTCCCGACTGTTTTTT | CASSQMGQPSRLFF
- | TRBJ2-1 | TRBV6-6 | many | TGTGCCAGCAGTTACTCGACCGATGAGCAGTTCTTC | CASSYSTDEQFF
- | TRBJ2-3 | TRBV20-1 | few | TGCAGTGCTAGTGGGCTAGGAACAGATACGCAGTATTTT | CSASGLGTDTQYF